These 4 T cell receptor beta chains originate from one sample sequenced in a study of blood T cell repertoires in COVID-19. Method: immunoSEQ multiplex PCR; TCRdb's copy keeps in-frame clones and lacks some. This table has about 400,000 clones, approximately 90% appearing once. Sequencing was performed on PBMCs or T cells enriched from blood (not recorded which). The receptors shown here come from a woman aged 18-29 years with acute COVID-19.

The chain links TRBV27 to TRBJ2-1, with no clear D. Germline assignment: CDR1 MNHEY and CDR2 SMNVEV (reference sequence). Between the trimmed V and J ends, which lost 1 base and 8 bases, there was a span of 12 bases. The CDR3 is 14 amino acids. The CDR3 sequence is CASSLFSGGDEQFF. Here the CDR3 DNA reads TGTGCCAGCAGTTTATTTTCAGGTGGCGATGAGCAGTTCTTC.

A single count supports this clone. V is TRBV5-4 and J is TRBJ1-1; D is perhaps TRBD1 (5 bases). Deletions cut 2 bases from V and 10 bases from J, with 18 bases between. Germline values: CDR1 SGHNT, CDR2 YYREEE (reference sequence). The CDR3 spans 14 residues. CDR3 DNA: TGTGCCAGCAGCTTCAAAGGGCAGGGCTTGGCAGCTTTCTTT. It codes for CASSFKGQGLAAFF.

This chain links TRBV10-2 with TRBJ2-7; 10 nucleotides agree with TRBD1. V shed 0 bases, J shed 3 bases, and the junction held 2 bases outside the gene matches. Germline V gene lookup returns CDR1 WSHSY and CDR2 SAAADI. The CDR3 contains 15 residues. The CDR3 reads CASSESTGGFYEQYF. The CDR3 DNA is TGCGCCAGCAGTGAGTCGACAGGGGGCTTCTACGAGCAGTACTTC.

The chain joins TRBV9 to TRBJ1-3; tentatively, D is TRBD1 (5 bases). Germline V gene sequence: CDR1 SGDLS, CDR2 YYNGEE. The germline V and J ends were trimmed by 0 bases and 2 bases, with 9 bases remaining between them. The CDR3 loop spans 15 amino acids. CDR3 protein: CASSVEGAPGNTIYF. The CDR3 DNA is TGTGCCAGCAGCGTAGAAGGGGCCCCTGGAAACACCATATATTTT.